This T cell receptor (beta chain) was sequenced during a study of identifying expanded T cells in peripheral blood. The study's findings and limits: Over about two and four weeks, about 15 and 19 clones changed, versus around 1.3 between replicates.

Assay used: immunoSEQ multiplex PCR; TCRdb lists only in-frame clones, some missing. The data contain 65,000 to 95,000 clones, roughly 84% of them singletons. Concerning this clone itself: Its antigen is unidentified.

No infections or other immune events were documented during collection. From germline, CDR1 is MNHNS and CDR2 SASEGT. Between the trimmed V and J ends, which lost 10 bases and 4 bases, there was a span of 18 bases. The CDR3 covers 14 residues. This chain connects TRBV6-1 to TRBJ2-3; D may correspond to TRBD1 or TRBD2 (5 bases each). The TCR was taken from a person between 18 and 75 years old in good health. Sample: blood. DNA of the CDR3: TGTGCCACCTCCGGGGCACGTTCCGCAGATACGCAGTATTTT. Translation: CATSGARSADTQYF.